This T cell receptor beta chain was recorded in a study of T-cell reconstitution after alpha-beta-depleted transplantation in children. Unique molecular identifiers were incorporated into the prepared TCRbeta library. TCRdb reprocessed the PCR reads via MiXCR and lists one record per CDR3 protein. Among about half a million distinct CDR3 sequences listed, about 12% were seen once. Trimming cost V 5 bases and J 3 bases, with 14 bases left between them. Looked up from germline, CDR1 is MNHEY and CDR2 is SMNVEV (reference sequence). The CDR3 contains 14 residues. The chain recombines TRBV27 with TRBJ2-7, with D perhaps matching TRBD2 (6 bases). The sample here was PBMCs from the stem cell graft donor, taken from the stem cell graft. This clonotype was sampled from a human donor who donated a stem cell graft to a child with combined immunodeficiency. The CDR3 DNA is TGTGCCAGCAGTCCCCGCGGGGCAAACTACGAGCAGTACTTC. Its translation is CASSPRGANYEQYF.